Listed below are T cell receptor beta chains from one sample, sequenced in a study of metastatic and nonmetastatic thyroid tumors. TCRdb redid the clone calls on the PCR reads using MiXCR. This sample has about 93,000 clones, with 10% to 15% found just once. The sample consisted of blood. The receptor set was obtained from a female donor with papillary thyroid cancer or a benign thyroid nodule (not recorded which). Some clones in this sample may be carry-over from other donors' samples. CDR3s include the opening cysteine and the closing phenylalanine or tryptophan. Fields, in order: D gene, J gene, clone size, V gene, CDR3 protein, CDR3 DNA. The D gene is left open where the match is weak. Clone sizes are given selectively: once, few, many, or a class where the clone is expanded.

D: TRBD1
J: TRBJ2-6
size: many
V: TRBV20-1
CDR3: CSADPRGQGSSGANVLTF
DNA: TGCAGTGCAGACCCCCGGGGACAGGGGTCCTCTGGGGCCAACGTCCTGACTTTC

D: .
J: TRBJ2-7
size: many
V: TRBV11-2
CDR3: CASGGGGLSEQYF
DNA: TGTGCCAGCGGCGGAGGGGGTTTATCCGAGCAGTACTTC

D: TRBD2
J: TRBJ2-3
size: many
V: TRBV5-1
CDR3: CASSLAGLAGGEDTQYF
DNA: TGCGCCAGCAGCTTGGCGGGACTAGCGGGAGGTGAAGATACGCAGTATTTT

D: .
J: TRBJ1-6
size: many
V: TRBV11-2
CDR3: CASSSEIGGSPLHF
DNA: TGTGCCAGCAGTTCCGAAATCGGGGGATCACCCCTCCACTTT

D: .
J: TRBJ2-5
size: many
V: TRBV6-2/TRBV6-3
CDR3: CASSYWGAYQETQYF
DNA: TGTGCCAGCAGTTACTGGGGAGCGTACCAAGAGACCCAGTACTTC

D: .
J: TRBJ2-7
size: many
V: TRBV7-2
CDR3: CASSYPEARRNEQYF
DNA: TGTGCCAGCAGCTACCCCGAGGCTAGGAGAAACGAGCAGTACTTC

D: TRBD2
J: TRBJ2-2
size: many
V: TRBV28
CDR3: CASIGLEFLEDTGELFF
DNA: TGTGCCAGCATAGGACTAGAGTTTTTAGAAGACACCGGGGAGCTGTTTTTT

D: .
J: TRBJ1-1
size: .
V: TRBV5-5
CDR3: CASSLNGGDANDKAFF
DNA: TGTGCCAGCAGCTTGAACGGGGGGGACGCAAATGATAAAGCTTTCTTT

D: .
J: TRBJ1-4
size: many
V: TRBV19
CDR3: CASKKDGVANEKLFF
DNA: TGTGCCAGTAAAAAGGACGGCGTGGCTAATGAAAAACTGTTTTTT

D: .
J: TRBJ1-4
size: few
V: TRBV9
CDR3: CASSVRGYNEKLFF
DNA: TGTGCCAGCAGCGTTAGGGGGTATAATGAAAAACTGTTTTTT

D: TRBD1
J: TRBJ1-2
size: once
V: TRBV11-1
CDR3: CASSLAGQTKAYGYTF
DNA: TGTGCCAGCAGCTTAGCGGGACAGACAAAAGCCTATGGCTACACCTTC

D: TRBD2
J: TRBJ2-1
size: many
V: TRBV7-3
CDR3: CASSLLTGGEQFF
DNA: TGTGCCAGCAGCTTATTAACGGGAGGGGAGCAGTTCTTC

D: TRBD1
J: TRBJ2-1
size: many
V: TRBV29-1
CDR3: CSARGSSYNEQFF
DNA: TGCAGCGCCAGGGGGAGCTCCTACAATGAGCAGTTCTTC

D: .
J: TRBJ2-7
size: many
V: TRBV2
CDR3: CASKGGLVGFVEQYF
DNA: TGTGCCAGCAAAGGGGGATTGGTAGGCTTCGTCGAGCAGTACTTC

D: .
J: TRBJ1-2
size: many
V: TRBV19
CDR3: CASSRRDIANYGYTF
DNA: TGTGCCAGTAGTAGAAGGGACATCGCTAACTATGGCTACACCTTC

D: .
J: TRBJ2-3
size: many
V: TRBV28
CDR3: CASTRIGGTDTQYF
DNA: TGTGCCAGCACGAGGATCGGGGGAACAGATACGCAGTATTTT

D: .
J: TRBJ2-3
size: many
V: TRBV4-1
CDR3: CASSQAHSTDTQYF
DNA: TGCGCCAGCAGCCAAGCCCATAGCACAGATACGCAGTATTTT

D: .
J: TRBJ2-7
size: many
V: TRBV20-1
CDR3: CSANRDGGYEQYF
DNA: TGCAGTGCTAACCGGGACGGAGGCTACGAGCAGTACTTC

D: .
J: TRBJ2-5
size: few
V: TRBV5-1
CDR3: CASSRGGPSYQGTQYF
DNA: TGCGCCAGCAGCCGAGGGGGGCCCAGCTATCAAGGGACCCAGTACTTC

D: .
J: TRBJ2-7
size: .
V: TRBV19
CDR3: CASSYRSDTQYF
DNA: TGTGCCAGTAGTTACAGGTCAGATACGCAGTACTTC

D: .
J: TRBJ1-5
size: many
V: TRBV19
CDR3: CASSPGTGNPQPQHF
DNA: TGTGCCAGTAGTCCCGGCACAGGGAACCCTCAGCCCCAGCATTTT

D: .
J: TRBJ1-3
size: many
V: TRBV3-1
CDR3: CASSQTGGNTIYF
DNA: TGTGCCAGCAGCCAGACAGGAGGAAACACCATATATTTT

D: TRBD1
J: TRBJ1-6
size: many
V: TRBV20-1
CDR3: CSAPELGTGENSPLHF
DNA: TGCAGTGCTCCCGAATTGGGGACAGGGGAAAATTCACCCCTCCACTTT

D: .
J: TRBJ1-1
size: many
V: TRBV7-9
CDR3: CASSLLNFEAFF
DNA: TGTGCCAGCAGCTTATTGAATTTCGAAGCTTTCTTT

D: .
J: TRBJ1-2
size: many
V: TRBV28
CDR3: CASSPPDNYGYTF
DNA: TGTGCCAGCAGTCCCCCAGATAACTATGGCTACACCTTC

D: .
J: TRBJ1-2
size: many
V: TRBV19
CDR3: CASSRGIGNYGYTF
DNA: TGTGCCAGTAGTCGCGGCATTGGAAACTATGGCTACACCTTC

D: TRBD1
J: TRBJ1-1
size: many
V: TRBV28
CDR3: CASRLGGQATAEAFF
DNA: TGTGCCAGCAGACTCGGGGGACAGGCCACGGCTGAAGCTTTCTTT

D: .
J: TRBJ1-1
size: .
V: TRBV20-1
CDR3: CSAKTGTQNTEAFF
DNA: TGCAGTGCAAAAACCGGGACACAGAACACTGAAGCTTTCTTT

D: .
J: TRBJ2-5
size: .
V: TRBV5-1
CDR3: CASRLAPSAGETQYF
DNA: TGCGCCAGCAGATTGGCCCCTAGCGCGGGGGAGACCCAGTACTTC

D: TRBD2
J: TRBJ2-7
size: .
V: TRBV11-2
CDR3: CASSLLAGGTYEQYF
DNA: TGTGCCAGCAGCTTACTAGCGGGAGGGACCTACGAGCAGTACTTC

D: TRBD1
J: TRBJ2-7
size: many
V: TRBV7-3
CDR3: CASSFYLRGPHGSYEQYF
DNA: TGTGCCAGCAGCTTTTACCTCAGGGGGCCCCACGGGAGCTACGAGCAGTACTTC

D: .
J: TRBJ1-1
size: many
V: TRBV5-6
CDR3: CASSQEAVRKAFF
DNA: TGTGCCAGCAGCCAGGAGGCAGTTAGGAAAGCTTTCTTT

D: TRBD1
J: TRBJ1-6
size: many
V: TRBV30
CDR3: CAWSPGTASSYNSPLHF
DNA: TGTGCCTGGAGTCCTGGGACAGCGAGCTCCTATAATTCACCCCTCCACTTT

D: .
J: TRBJ2-4
size: many
V: TRBV4-1
CDR3: CASSQEGLSGASGIQYF
DNA: TGCGCCAGCAGCCAAGAAGGCCTCTCTGGAGCAAGTGGCATTCAGTACTTC

D: .
J: TRBJ2-5
size: many
V: TRBV2
CDR3: CASSEGTPETQYF
DNA: TGTGCCAGCAGTGAAGGAACGCCAGAGACCCAGTACTTC

D: TRBD1
J: TRBJ2-2
size: many
V: TRBV7-2
CDR3: CASSLAGQVNTGELFF
DNA: TGTGCCAGCAGCTTAGCGGGACAGGTGAACACCGGGGAGCTGTTTTTT

D: .
J: TRBJ1-2
size: many
V: TRBV20-1
CDR3: CSASGGPLYGYTF
DNA: TGCAGTGCTAGTGGGGGACCGCTCTATGGCTACACCTTC

D: .
J: TRBJ2-1
size: many
V: TRBV12-3/TRBV12-4
CDR3: CASSLAQLSQFF
DNA: TGTGCCAGCAGTTTAGCGCAGTTGTCGCAGTTCTTC

D: TRBD2
J: TRBJ2-3
size: many
V: TRBV11-2
CDR3: CASSLGPSGRASDTQYF
DNA: TGTGCCAGCAGCCTGGGGCCTAGCGGGAGAGCGAGCGATACGCAGTATTTT

D: .
J: TRBJ1-5
size: many
V: TRBV3-1
CDR3: CASSQGPRGLQPQHF
DNA: TGTGCCAGCAGCCAAGGACCCAGGGGTCTCCAGCCCCAGCATTTT

D: .
J: TRBJ1-4
size: many
V: TRBV28
CDR3: CASSNTREANEKLFF
DNA: TGTGCCAGCAGTAACACCAGGGAAGCTAATGAAAAACTGTTTTTT

D: .
J: TRBJ1-4
size: .
V: TRBV19
CDR3: CVSSRTWVANEKLFF
DNA: TGTGTCAGTAGCAGGACCTGGGTGGCTAATGAAAAACTGTTTTTT

D: TRBD1
J: TRBJ2-7
size: once
V: TRBV30
CDR3: CAWRTGFYDHYF
DNA: TGTGCCTGGAGGACAGGGTTCTACGATCATTACTTC

D: TRBD1
J: TRBJ1-4
size: many
V: TRBV6-1
CDR3: CASSPWSGTEYEKLFF
DNA: TGTGCCAGCAGCCCCTGGTCCGGGACAGAATATGAAAAACTGTTTTTT

D: .
J: TRBJ2-7
size: many
V: TRBV4-1
CDR3: CASSQASRTYEQYF
DNA: TGCGCCAGCAGCCAAGCGTCCCGGACCTACGAGCAGTACTTC

D: TRBD2
J: TRBJ2-7
size: .
V: TRBV11-2
CDR3: CASSSSGTSGEQYF
DNA: TGTGCCAGCAGCTCCTCCGGGACTAGCGGCGAGCAGTACTTC

D: .
J: TRBJ2-1
size: many
V: TRBV5-1
CDR3: CASSLVRLSSYNEQFF
DNA: TGCGCCAGCAGCTTGGTACGGTTAAGCTCCTACAATGAGCAGTTCTTC

D: .
J: TRBJ2-7
size: many
V: TRBV6-2/TRBV6-3
CDR3: CASSWTPGPYEQYF
DNA: TGTGCCAGCAGTTGGACCCCCGGCCCCTACGAGCAGTACTTC